The present TCR beta chain was sequenced within a study of tumor-infiltrating lymphocytes in primary liver carcinoma (dated by TCRdb to about 2017). Background on the whole study: Hepatocellular carcinoma (four) or combined HCC and intrahepatic cholangiocarcinoma (one) was present in the five patients, who were three men and two women aged 30 to 69 years. The five patients had tumors staged T1-T3 N0M0, with maximum diameters ranging from 4.2 to 10 cm. Roughly 3.65 to 7.13 million productive TCRbeta reads were obtained per sample, and no significant difference in read depth was found between tissue types. For each liver tumor, the study sampled five regions along with adjacent normal tissue and blood, and applied TCRbeta repertoire sequencing, expression microarrays and whole-exome sequencing. A total of approximately 35 specimens from 5 patients underwent TCRbeta repertoire sequencing, comprising about 25 tumor regions, 5 adjacent noncancerous liver tissues and 5 peripheral blood samples. To link TCRbeta repertoire diversity to the local molecular phenotype, the approximately 23 tumor region samples were profiled with Agilent mRNA microarrays. Technical replicate repertoires showed high reproducibility, with mean shared-clone rates near 0.89 and correlation coefficients above 0.98.

A constant-region primer and ProtoScript II reverse transcriptase were used to reverse-transcribe TCRbeta-specific cDNA from roughly 0.55 ug total RNA. The TCRbeta libraries were prepared through three rounds of nested multiplex PCR following a slightly modified ARM-PCR procedure. The first two PCR rounds used multiplex TRBV1-TRBV30 forward primers with a Cbeta reverse primer, each for approximately 10 cycles. Sample barcodes and Illumina adapters were attached in a final 25-cycle PCR using Deep VentR polymerase. Amplicons of 200-500 bp were gel-purified with a QIAquick gel extraction kit before sequencing. TCRbeta amplicons were sequenced on an Illumina HiSeq 2500 with 250-bp paired-end reads. The published analysis was carried out like this. Trimmomatic v0.33 was used to quality-trim the reads, and FLASH v1.2.11 was used to merge paired reads so that full CDR3 sequences could be recovered. V, D and J germline segments were assigned to the rearranged TCRbeta sequences using MiGEC v1.2.1b. Clonotype statistics and Shannon-Wiener diversity indices were computed with VDJtools v1.0.0. To cut down on sampling bias, every analysis after diversity analysis relied on just the 250 most abundant clonotypes from each sample. In TCRdb, the public reads were trimmed at Q25 with fastp and aligned with MiXCR, with productive beta chains retained. A single entry per CDR3 protein holds the most common genes and DNA from its merged rows. It is TCRdb's table, rather than the study itself, that gives the V and J calls and clone size. The sample table shows 95,000 to 150,000 distinct CDR3 sequences, and 64% are seen once. In total, the top ten clones hold 7% to 10% of the sample.

This clonotype was seen many times. Its recognized antigen is unknown. No qualities accompany the bases; no much larger clone lies one base away. The CDR3, cysteine through phenylalanine, is 11 amino acids long. The only DNA kept is the CDR3, 33 bases in frame from the first base. V drops 6 bases and J drops 5 bases, leaving 9 bases in between. The CDR1 and CDR2 encoded by the germline V gene (reference sequence) are SGHKS and YYEKEE. Without any cell sorting, total RNA and DNA were co-extracted from about 20-30 mg of bulk tissue using the AllPrep DNA/RNA mini kit. Between late 2015 and 2016, roughly five patients in China with histopathologically diagnosed primary liver carcinoma had surgical resection. Patients had chronic HBV infection and were treatment-naive at sampling. Five spatially separated regions were sampled per tumor: superior, inferior, left-lateral and right-lateral poles, plus the tumor centre. Histology showed that every tumor sample contained more than 85% viable tumor cells. Each fresh piece of tumor and adjacent tissue was cut in two, with one half stored in RNAlater at -80 degrees C and the other half sent for histology.

Summary of the overall study and its limitations: Compared with blood, tumors had a significantly larger share of the repertoire taken up by the top 250 clones (p = 0.039). Because sequencing covered only the TCR beta chain and unpaired alpha chains were not captured, true repertoire diversity is likely underestimated. With just a few patients in the study, the authors point out that the findings should be validated in a larger study. Only about 7-24% of top clones were found in all five regions of a tumor, suggesting spatial heterogeneity of tumor-infiltrating T cells. Pairs of tumor regions showed greater repertoire overlap (mean roughly 35%) than tumor-adjacent pairs (approximately 17%) or tumor-blood pairs (approximately 15%), which is consistent with antigen-driven expansion. Since the samples were bulk and unsorted, there was no way to compare CD4+ and CD8+ T cell repertoires.

This TCR was sampled from a woman aged 60-75 years with primary liver carcinoma and hepatitis B virus infection. The sequence is built from TRBV5-5 and TRBJ2-7; D gene: possibly TRBD2, on 5 matching bases. Sample: liver tumor tissue from sampling region 3. The sample's cell subset or site, from its label and the paper: tumor region T3, left-lateral pole. The CDR3 in this case is CASNTRDEQYF. Here is the DNA: TGTGCCAGCAATACGAGGGACGAGCAGTACTTC.